The 24 T cell receptor beta chains in this list originate from one sample, sequenced in a study of siplizumab effects on memory and regulatory T cells. Assay: immunoSEQ multiplex PCR; the TCRdb copy retains only in-frame clones and omits some. This sample yields approximately 100,000 clones, of which roughly 91% are seen a single time; around 12% belongs to the top ten. Sample: non-Treg CD4+ T cells sorted from blood. The origin of the receptors is a human donor in good health.

The chain couples TRBV30 to TRBJ2-7; TRBD1 aligns across 7 bases. This CDR3 is built from 13 residues. Germline CDR1 is GTSNPN and CDR2 is SVGIG (reference sequence). The J segment lost 4 bases and the V segment lost 3 bases, leaving 6 bases of the junction unmatched. CDR3 region: CAWRLQGQYEQYF. The CDR3 nucleotides read TGTGCCTGGAGGTTGCAGGGACAGTACGAGCAGTACTTC.

The chain has TRBV19 and TRBJ1-3; no firm D call. Germline V lookup: CDR1 LNHDA, CDR2 SQIVND (reference sequence). The CDR3 has 14 amino acids. V was shortened by 5 bases and J by 0 bases, with 8 bases between the two germline ends. The CDR3 DNA reads as TGTGCCAGTAGTGGCCGGCGCTCTGGAAACACCATATATTTT. Translating it yields CASSGRRSGNTIYF.

This chain uses TRBV5-6 with TRBJ1-2; TRBD1 matches 10 bases. V shed 4 bases and J 8 bases; nucleotides not matched to a gene: 8. This CDR3 contains 14 residues. Looked up from germline, CDR1 is SGHDT and CDR2 is YYEEEE. This CDR3 is CASSLDRGRRGYTF. CDR3 sequence (DNA): TGTGCCAGCAGCCTAGACAGGGGGCGCCGGGGCTACACCTTC.

The gene calls are TRBV19 and TRBJ2-1; 7 nucleotides match TRBD1. The J segment lost 6 bases and the V segment lost 0 bases, leaving 14 bases of the junction unmatched. Germline V gene sequence: CDR1 LNHDA, CDR2 SQIVND (reference sequence). The CDR3 sequence is 18 residues long. The DNA of the CDR3 is TGTGCCAGTAGTATAGATCGGCCCTACAGGGGAGTGGGCAATGAGCAGTTCTTC. Encoded protein: CASSIDRPYRGVGNEQFF.

This sequence joins TRBV27 and TRBJ2-1; no clear D gene. Trimming left V 5 bases short and J 9 bases short, with 11 bases between. The germline gives CDR1 MNHEY, CDR2 SMNVEV (reference sequence). The CDR3 contains 12 residues. Here the CDR3 reads CASSTHRSEQFF. The CDR3 DNA sequence: TGTGCCAGCAGTACACACCGGAGTGAGCAGTTCTTC.

The CDR3 is CASSSRGAMDTEAFF. The DNA of the CDR3 is TGTGCCAGCTCGTCAAGAGGGGCTATGGACACTGAAGCTTTCTTT. This sequence joins TRBV18 and TRBJ1-1; D is perhaps TRBD1 (5 bases). Trimming removed 6 bases from V and 3 bases from J, with 17 bases in between. This CDR3 region has 15 residues. Per germline, CDR1 KGHSH and CDR2 LQKENI.

CDR3 sequence: CASSFMGLLNTEAFF. The CDR3 nucleotides are TGTGCCAGCAGTTTCATGGGTCTCTTGAACACTGAAGCTTTCTTT. V gene TRBV28 combines with J gene TRBJ1-1; D uncertain. The CDR3 consists of 15 residues. V was pared by 3 bases and J by 0 bases, with 11 bases between. Germline V gene data show CDR1 as MDHEN and CDR2 as SYDVKM.

J is TRBJ2-5 and V is TRBV9; D gene uncertain. The CDR3 has 13 residues. Deletions cut 6 bases from V and 1 base from J, with 10 bases between. Per germline, CDR1 SGDLS and CDR2 YYNGEE. The CDR3 DNA sequence: TGTGCCAGCAAAGGGCACCTCCAAGAGACCCAGTACTTC. Protein: CASKGHLQETQYF.

The chain recombines TRBV5-5 with TRBJ2-2; D ambiguous. This CDR3 is 14 amino acids long. Deletions cut 0 bases from V and 2 bases from J, with 5 bases between. Germline V gene data show CDR1 as SGHKS and CDR2 as YYEKEE (reference sequence). DNA for the CDR3: TGTGCCAGCAGCTTGGGGAGCAACACCGGGGAGCTGTTTTTT. It translates to CASSLGSNTGELFF.

The rearrangement joins TRBV14 to TRBJ1-3, with no clear D. Germline V CDR1 and CDR2: SGHDN, FVKESK. The length of the CDR3 is 14 residues. The V gene lost 9 bases and the J gene lost 4 bases, with 16 bases spanning the gap. CDR3 amino acids: CASSLMAAGNTIYF. The CDR3 DNA sequence: TGTGCCAGTTCCCTCATGGCAGCCGGAAACACCATATATTTT.

This sequence joins TRBV18 and TRBJ1-3; 8 bases fit TRBD1. The CDR3 has 18 residues. From germline, CDR1 is KGHSH and CDR2 LQKENI. V was pared by 3 bases and J by 2 bases, with 12 bases of the junction left unmatched. Written as DNA, the CDR3 is TGTGCCAGCTCACCGGGGACAGGCTTCTCCTCGGCTGGAAACACCATATATTTT. Translation: CASSPGTGFSSAGNTIYF.

This clone was seen just once. J is TRBJ2-1 and V is TRBV7-6; D is unclear. Trimming took off 0 bases at V and 13 bases at J, with 10 bases between the two ends. The V gene's germline CDR1 is SGHVS and CDR2 FNYEAQ. There are 12 residues in the CDR3. DNA of the CDR3: TGTGCCAGCAGCTTAGCGTTATCAGACCAGTTCTTC. This codes for CASSLALSDQFF.

V gene TRBV5-6 combines with J gene TRBJ1-1; the D is unclear. The CDR3 contains 13 residues. Deletions cut 1 base from V and 7 bases from J, with 11 bases between. Germline V gives CDR1 SGHDT, CDR2 YYEEEE. The chain's CDR3 is CASSLIGNREAFF. In DNA, the CDR3 is TGTGCCAGCAGCTTGATCGGCAACCGTGAAGCTTTCTTT.

In regard to this clone: A junction end diverges from the germline sequence, so it may reflect a read error. The chain is built from TRBV11-1 and TRBJ2-7, with a possible D match to TRBD2 (5 bases). The length of the CDR3 is 16 residues. Per the germline V gene, CDR1 is SGHAT and CDR2 is FQDESV (reference sequence). CDR3 in amino acids: CASRLEMGAESYEQYF. The CDR3 DNA reads TGTGCCAGCAGGTTAGAGATGGGAGCGGAGTCCTACGAGCAGTACTTC.

The chain is built from TRBV10-3 and TRBJ2-5, with 8 positions matching TRBD2. The end of the DNA aligns better with TRBJ2-7, so the J call may be wrong. Looked up from germline, CDR1 is ENHRY and CDR2 is SYGVKD. This CDR3 contains 16 residues. CDR3 amino acids: CAISEFITGGLAEQYF. The CDR3 nucleotides read TGTGCCATCAGTGAGTTTATTACGGGAGGGCTCGCCGAGCAGTACTTC.

The table lists this clone with a count of one. The V and J genes are TRBV30 and TRBJ2-7; D gene unclear. The length of the CDR3 is 11 residues. Germline lookup yields CDR1 GTSNPN and CDR2 SVGIG (reference sequence). V gave up 4 bases and J gave up 7 bases, with 11 bases separating them. The CDR3 DNA reads TGTGCCTGGACAGATCTGAATGAGCAGTACTTC. Encoded protein: CAWTDLNEQYF.

The chain has TRBV7-2 and TRBJ1-2, with D unclear. The V and J ends lost 2 bases and 10 bases respectively, with 11 bases between them. Germline CDR1 is SGHTA and CDR2 is FQGNSA. The CDR3 extends over 12 amino acids. The CDR3 DNA reads as TGTGCCAGCAGCTTATTCAGGCCGCTCTACACCTTC. Protein: CASSLFRPLYTF.

The rearrangement joins TRBV5-1 to TRBJ2-1; a possible D gene is TRBD2 (5 bases). Germline assignment: CDR1 SGHRS and CDR2 YFSETQ. The CDR3 extends over 16 amino acids. The V end was cut by 3 bases, the J end by 0 bases, with 13 bases between. CDR3 DNA sequence: TGCGCCAGCAGCTCACCAGCAGCGGACTCCTACAATGAGCAGTTCTTC. Encoded protein: CASSSPAADSYNEQFF.

This clone occurred once. V gene TRBV11-2 combines with J gene TRBJ2-5; tentatively, D is TRBD2 (5 bases). The CDR3 has 13 residues. Trimming took 5 bases from V and 5 from J, leaving 12 bases between them. Germline CDR1 reads SGHAT; CDR2 reads FQNNGV. The DNA of the CDR3 is TGTGCCAGCAGCCAGAGGGTACGGGAGACCCAGTACTTC. It codes for CASSQRVRETQYF.

The V call is TRBV10-3, the J call TRBJ2-5; 8 bases align to TRBD2. The junction had 9 bases not matched to a gene; V was cut back by 10 bases and J by 2 bases. The germline V gene encodes CDR1 ENHRY and CDR2 SYGVKD. The CDR3 covers 14 residues. This CDR3 reads CATRPGGTQETQYF. CDR3 in DNA: TGTGCCACACGGCCGGGGGGGACTCAAGAGACCCAGTACTTC.

The chain couples TRBV5-6 to TRBJ1-1, with TRBD1 as a possible D gene (5 bases). Deletions cut 3 bases from V and 2 bases from J, with 26 bases between. This CDR3 contains 19 residues. CDR1 is SGHDT and CDR2 is YYEEEE in the germline V gene. As DNA, the CDR3 is TGTGCCAGCAGCTGGCGACTCACCCAAGGGGCTCGGAGAAACACTGAAGCTTTCTTT. This translates into CASSWRLTQGARRNTEAFF.

The chain links TRBV5-1 to TRBJ1-5; D gene ambiguous. Trimming cost V 0 bases and J 6 bases, with 7 bases left between them. Germline assignment: CDR1 SGHRS and CDR2 YFSETQ. The CDR3 is 13 residues long. CDR3 amino acids: CASSLVVGQPQHF. The CDR3 nucleotides read TGCGCCAGCAGCTTGGTCGTGGGTCAGCCCCAGCATTTT.

The chain is built from TRBV9 and TRBJ2-4, with a possible D match to TRBD1 (6 bases). Per germline, CDR1 SGDLS and CDR2 YYNGEE. V was cut by 2 bases and J by 2 bases, with 8 bases left in between. The CDR3 totals 14 residues. The CDR3 nucleotides read TGTGCCAGCAGCGTCGACAGGTCCAAAAACATTCAGTACTTC. This translates into CASSVDRSKNIQYF.

The gene calls are TRBV11-2 and TRBJ2-7; TRBD1 matches at 12 bases. V dropped 4 bases and J dropped 2; count of bases not matched to a gene: 3. Germline V lookup: CDR1 SGHAT, CDR2 FQNNGV. This CDR3 is 15 amino acids long. The CDR3 DNA follows: TGTGCCAGCAGCTGGGGGACAGGGGGCCCCTACGAGCAGTACTTC. Translated, it gives CASSWGTGGPYEQYF. The full variable domain, its missing parts supplied by reference TRBV11-2 and TRBJ2-7, is EAGVAQSPRYKIIEKRQSVAFWCNPISGHATLYWYQQILGQGPKLLIQFQNNGVVDDSQLPKDRFSAERLKGVDSTLKIQPAKLEDSAVYLCASSWGTGGPYEQYFGPGTRLTVT.